This is a list of T cell receptor beta chains from one sample in a study of control samples from healthy donors and cancer patients. Produced via immunoSEQ multiplex PCR; TCRdb's table is partial and in-frame only. The profile covers about 110,000 clones, with 70% to 90% appearing a single time and around 4% taken by the ten largest. Sequencing was performed on PBMCs. The receptors shown here come from a woman aged 60-75 years with lung cancer. The CDR3 runs from the conserved cysteine through the conserved F or W. The order of the fields is clone size, J gene, D gene, V gene, CDR3 protein, CDR3 DNA. The D gene is left open where the match is weak. Only some rows state a clone size, as once, few, many or a class for expanded clones.

>.|TRBJ1-2|.|TRBV4-3
CASSQVPHNYGYTF
TGCGCCAGCAGCCAGGTCCCCCACAACTATGGCTACACCTTC
>.|TRBJ2-5|.|TRBV14
CASSQIPETQYF
TGTGCCAGCAGCCAAATACCAGAGACCCAGTACTTC
>.|TRBJ1-2|.|TRBV5-8
CASSLDRNGYTF
TGTGCCAGCAGCTTGGATCGGAATGGCTACACCTTC
>.|TRBJ2-5|.|TRBV5-4
CASSPGVEGETQYF
TGTGCCAGCAGCCCAGGGGTCGAGGGAGAGACCCAGTACTTC
>.|TRBJ2-1|.|TRBV7-8
CASSLRESYNEQFF
TGTGCCAGCAGCCTCAGGGAGAGTTACAATGAGCAGTTCTTC
>.|TRBJ1-1|.|TRBV19
CASSPWGREVRTEAFF
TGTGCCAGTAGCCCATGGGGGCGGGAGGTGAGGACTGAAGCTTTCTTT
>.|TRBJ1-6|TRBD1|TRBV11-3
CASSPDRGYNSPLHF
TGTGCCAGCAGCCCGGACAGGGGGTATAATTCACCCCTCCACTTT
>.|TRBJ1-5|TRBD1|TRBV4-1
CASSQPDRESQPQHF
TGCGCCAGCAGCCAACCGGACAGGGAAAGTCAGCCCCAGCATTTT
>.|TRBJ1-4|.|TRBV9
CASSVGKGGEKLFF
TGTGCCAGCAGCGTAGGAAAGGGGGGAGAAAAACTGTTTTTT
>.|TRBJ1-2|.|TRBV2
CASLGANYGYTF
TGTGCCAGCTTGGGGGCTAACTATGGCTACACCTTC
>.|TRBJ2-2|.|TRBV14
CASSQRGSLKSNTGELFF
TGTGCCAGCAGCCAACGCGGCAGCCTAAAATCGAACACCGGGGAGCTGTTTTTT
>.|TRBJ2-1|.|TRBV6-2/TRBV6-3
CASSWDWGSSYNEQFF
TGTGCCAGCAGTTGGGACTGGGGAAGCTCCTACAATGAGCAGTTCTTC
>.|TRBJ2-7|.|TRBV27
CASSLSRQGYEQYF
TGTGCCAGCAGTTTATCCCGCCAGGGGTACGAGCAGTACTTC
>few|TRBJ1-1|.|TRBV29-1
CSVVNMNTEAFF
TGCAGCGTTGTTAATATGAACACTGAAGCTTTCTTT
>.|TRBJ1-1|.|TRBV5-6
CASSLEALGTEAFF
TGTGCCAGCAGCTTGGAGGCGTTGGGCACTGAAGCTTTCTTT
>.|TRBJ2-5|.|TRBV18
CASSPGTEETQYF
TGTGCCAGCTCACCCGGAACAGAAGAGACCCAGTACTTC
>.|TRBJ1-4|.|TRBV19
CASKDRGEKLFF
TGTGCCAGTAAAGACAGAGGGGAAAAACTGTTTTTT
>.|TRBJ2-1|TRBD2|TRBV9
CASSVASGRGEQFF
TGTGCCAGCAGCGTAGCTAGCGGGAGAGGGGAGCAGTTCTTC
>.|TRBJ2-2|.|TRBV5-1
CASSWYLGGGEDTGELFF
TGCGCCAGCAGCTGGTACCTGGGAGGGGGTGAAGACACCGGGGAGCTGTTTTTT
>.|TRBJ1-6|TRBD1|TRBV18
CASSPSAGGVNSPLHF
TGTGCCAGCTCACCATCGGCAGGGGGAGTTAATTCACCCCTCCACTTT
>.|TRBJ2-3|.|TRBV6-5
CATRGTGADTQYF
TGTGCCACCAGGGGGACTGGGGCGGATACGCAGTATTTT
>.|TRBJ1-2|TRBD1|TRBV24-1
CATSDPTQGGGGYTF
TGTGCCACCAGTGATCCCACCCAGGGGGGAGGTGGCTACACCTTC
>.|TRBJ2-6|TRBD1|TRBV12-3/TRBV12-4
CASSQGNLVLTF
TGTGCCAGCTCACAGGGGAACCTCGTCCTGACTTTC
>.|TRBJ1-5|.|TRBV29-1
CSVAGGDGDQPQHF
TGCAGCGTGGCGGGGGGTGATGGGGATCAGCCCCAGCATTTT
>.|TRBJ1-6|.|TRBV6-5
CASRVSKTYNSPLHF
TGTGCCAGCAGAGTCAGTAAGACCTATAATTCACCCCTCCACTTT
>.|TRBJ2-7|.|TRBV7-3
CASSSYNLYEQYF
TGTGCCAGCAGCTCCTACAACCTCTACGAGCAGTACTTC
>.|TRBJ2-1|.|TRBV3-1/TRBV3-2
CASSQGSGNNEQFF
TGTGCCAGCAGCCAAGGAAGCGGCAACAATGAGCAGTTCTTC
>.|TRBJ2-5|.|TRBV5-1
CASSSHQETQYF
TGCGCCAGCAGCTCACACCAAGAGACCCAGTACTTC
>.|TRBJ2-2|.|TRBV6-5
CASGRLTGELFF
TGTGCCAGCGGCAGGCTGACCGGGGAGCTGTTTTTT
>.|TRBJ1-2|.|TRBV5-1
CASSLGQANYGYTF
TGCGCCAGCAGCTTGGGTCAAGCAAACTATGGCTACACCTTC
>.|TRBJ2-5|.|TRBV5-1
CASSLKKTQYF
TGCGCCAGCAGCTTGAAAAAGACCCAGTACTTC
>.|TRBJ1-5|TRBD1|TRBV27
CASRPGTGGSSNQPQHF
TGTGCCAGCAGACCTGGGACAGGAGGCTCAAGCAATCAGCCCCAGCATTTT
>.|TRBJ1-2|.|TRBV6-5
CASATDNYGYTF
TGTGCCAGCGCCACTGATAACTATGGCTACACCTTC
>.|TRBJ1-5|.|TRBV12-5
CASAHAWGKGQPQHF
TGTGCTAGTGCCCACGCGTGGGGGAAGGGTCAGCCCCAGCATTTT
>.|TRBJ1-5|TRBD1|TRBV6-1
CASSDRQGSHQPQHF
TGTGCCAGCAGTGACCGACAGGGCAGTCATCAGCCCCAGCATTTT
>.|TRBJ2-2|.|TRBV3-1/TRBV3-2
CASRTQKQVETGELFF
TGTGCCAGCAGGACCCAGAAACAGGTAGAAACCGGGGAGCTGTTTTTT
>.|TRBJ2-1|.|TRBV5-6
CASSWDNEQFF
TGTGCCAGCAGCTGGGACAATGAGCAGTTCTTC
>.|TRBJ2-2|.|TRBV7-9
CASSTTGRGNTGELFF
TGTGCCAGCAGCACGACAGGTCGGGGTAACACCGGGGAGCTGTTTTTT
>.|TRBJ2-3|TRBD2|TRBV6-2/TRBV6-3
CASSYATRDYLSSTDTQYF
TGTGCCAGCAGTTACGCGACTCGGGACTACTTATCTAGCACAGATACGCAGTATTTT
>.|TRBJ1-1|.|TRBV28
CASTSRGGALEAFF
TGTGCCAGCACCTCCCGCGGAGGGGCCCTTGAAGCTTTCTTT
>.|TRBJ1-4|.|TRBV27
CASSPGLQEKLFF
TGTGCCAGCAGTCCCGGGCTACAAGAAAAACTGTTTTTT
>.|TRBJ2-7|.|TRBV18
CASSPLMDRASSEQYF
TGTGCCAGCTCACCGCTGATGGACAGAGCGTCTTCCGAGCAGTACTTC
>.|TRBJ1-1|.|TRBV7-8
CASSTQTLNTEAFF
TGTGCCAGCAGCACTCAGACACTGAACACTGAAGCTTTCTTT
>.|TRBJ1-5|TRBD1|TRBV29-1
CSVGEGQGANQPQHF
TGCAGCGTTGGAGAGGGTCAGGGGGCCAATCAGCCCCAGCATTTT
>.|TRBJ2-2|.|TRBV4-1
CASNLNTGSGELFF
TGCGCCAGCAACCTCAATACAGGGTCCGGGGAGCTGTTTTTT
>.|TRBJ2-1|.|TRBV6-2/TRBV6-3
CASSYRRGRYNEQFF
TGTGCCAGCAGTTACAGGCGGGGGCGATACAATGAGCAGTTCTTC
>once|TRBJ1-6|.|TRBV27
CASSYTINSPLHF
TGTGCCAGCAGTTACACCATTAATTCACCCCTCCACTTT
>.|TRBJ2-5|.|TRBV5-1
CASSLRGSGKETQYF
TGCGCCAGCAGCTTGCGAGGGTCCGGAAAAGAGACCCAGTACTTC